A selection of T cell receptor beta chains follows, all from one sample in a study of blood T cell repertoires in COVID-19. Data came from immunoSEQ multiplex PCR; TCRdb stores just in-frame clones and leaves some out. This table holds about 670,000 clones, about nine tenths found once. The sequenced material came from peripheral blood. The receptors originated from a woman younger than 30 with acute or convalescent COVID-19. CDR3s include the opening cysteine and the closing phenylalanine or tryptophan. A D gene is named only where the DNA matches it firmly. The size of a clone is reported for some rows only, either as once, few or many, or as a class for expanded clones.

d_call	clone_size	j_call	v_call	cdr3_aa	cdr3_nt
TRBD1	-	TRBJ1-2	TRBV6-4	CASSGGPGQGAIDGYTF	TGTGCCAGCAGTGGCGGACCGGGACAGGGGGCGATAGATGGCTACACCTTC
TRBD1	-	TRBJ1-2	TRBV19	CASSTDRASRYGYTF	TGTGCCAGTAGTACCGACAGGGCGTCTCGGTATGGCTACACCTTC
-	-	TRBJ1-5	TRBV25-1	CASSATGSRRPQHF	TGTGCCAGCAGTGCCACAGGATCTCGGCGGCCCCAGCATTTT
TRBD1	-	TRBJ2-7	TRBV6-5	CASSRPGQSYEQYF	TGTGCCAGCAGCAGACCGGGACAGTCCTACGAGCAGTACTTC
-	-	TRBJ1-6	TRBV6-5	CASRVGPEGSPLHF	TGTGCCAGCAGAGTAGGACCCGAGGGATCACCCCTCCACTTT
-	-	TRBJ2-6	TRBV5-1	CASSPTGSGANVLTF	TGCGCCAGCAGCCCAACGGGGTCTGGGGCCAACGTCCTGACTTTC
-	-	TRBJ1-6	TRBV5-4	CASSLGDKNSPLHF	TGTGCCAGCAGCTTGGGGGACAAAAATTCACCCCTCCACTTT
TRBD1	few	TRBJ1-6	TRBV19	CASLDRVTYNSPLHF	TGTGCCAGCCTGGACAGGGTGACCTATAATTCACCCCTCCACTTT
TRBD2	-	TRBJ2-7	TRBV27	CASKTSGTPYEQYF	TGTGCCAGCAAGACTAGCGGGACCCCCTACGAGCAGTACTTC
TRBD1	-	TRBJ1-6	TRBV5-4	CASSLRDRNSPLHF	TGTGCCAGCAGCTTGAGGGACAGAAATTCACCCCTCCACTTT
TRBD1	-	TRBJ1-2	TRBV7-2	CASSSTMTGHGYTF	TGTGCCAGCAGCTCTACTATGACAGGGCATGGCTACACCTTC
TRBD1	-	TRBJ2-7	TRBV7-2	CASSFGTGTFEQYF	TGTGCCAGCAGCTTCGGGACAGGGACCTTCGAGCAGTACTTC
TRBD1	-	TRBJ2-7	TRBV5-6	CASSPGTGRYEQYF	TGTGCCAGCAGCCCAGGGACAGGGAGGTACGAGCAGTACTTC
TRBD2	-	TRBJ2-5	TRBV3-1/TRBV3-2	CASSQGIAGGRGETQYF	TGTGCCAGCAGCCAAGGAATAGCGGGGGGGCGCGGAGAGACCCAGTACTTC
-	-	TRBJ1-3	TRBV29-1	CSVGPAEGTIYF	TGCAGCGTTGGACCGGCCGAGGGCACCATATATTTT
TRBD1	-	TRBJ1-1	TRBV5-6	CASSLAEGAQVNTEAFF	TGTGCCAGCAGCTTGGCCGAGGGGGCGCAGGTTAACACTGAAGCTTTCTTT
TRBD2	-	TRBJ2-3	TRBV9	CASSVGTSGGYTDTQYF	TGTGCCAGCAGCGTAGGGACTAGCGGGGGGTACACAGATACGCAGTATTTT
-	-	TRBJ1-2	TRBV7-9	CASSVTAPGGYTF	TGTGCCAGCAGCGTCACAGCCCCCGGTGGCTACACCTTC
-	-	TRBJ2-1	TRBV9	CASSLLAESRQKFF	TGTGCCAGCAGCCTTCTAGCCGAATCGAGGCAGAAGTTCTTC
TRBD1	-	TRBJ1-5	TRBV20-1	CSASIPGGSNQPQHF	TGCAGTGCTAGTATCCCAGGGGGAAGCAATCAGCCCCAGCATTTT
TRBD1	once	TRBJ1-2	TRBV5-6	CASSLGGNYGYTF	TGTGCCAGCAGCTTAGGGGGCAACTATGGCTACACCTTC
-	-	TRBJ1-1	TRBV3-1/TRBV3-2	CASSRGSNTEAFF	TGTGCCAGCAGCCGCGGGTCGAACACTGAAGCTTTCTTT
-	-	TRBJ2-1	TRBV24-1	CATSDPDFLLGNEQFF	TGTGCCACCAGTGATCCGGACTTTCTCCTGGGGAATGAGCAGTTCTTC
TRBD1	-	TRBJ2-7	TRBV6-5	CASSRNRDRVYEQYF	TGTGCCAGCAGCCGCAACCGGGACAGAGTTTACGAGCAGTACTTC
-	-	TRBJ1-1	TRBV30	CAWQGTLNTEAFF	TGTGCCTGGCAGGGGACACTGAACACTGAAGCTTTCTTT
TRBD1	-	TRBJ1-1	TRBV7-9	CARRPSPGQGRKNTEAFF	TGTGCCAGGCGACCCTCACCGGGACAGGGGAGGAAGAACACTGAAGCTTTCTTT
-	-	TRBJ1-2	TRBV3-1/TRBV3-2	CASSQEAYGYTF	TGTGCCAGCAGCCAAGAGGCCTATGGCTACACCTTC
-	-	TRBJ1-2	TRBV7-2	CASSLGGGTPYGYTF	TGTGCCAGCAGCTTAGGGGGGGGAACCCCCTATGGCTACACCTTC
TRBD1	once	TRBJ1-1	TRBV5-6	CASSLAGTGVDAFF	TGTGCCAGCAGCTTGGCCGGGACAGGGGTAGATGCTTTCTTT
TRBD1	-	TRBJ1-5	TRBV19	CASSTRDRAFNQPQHF	TGTGCCAGTAGTACCCGGGACAGGGCCTTCAATCAGCCCCAGCATTTT
-	-	TRBJ2-3	TRBV2	CASTGGYTDTQYF	TGTGCCAGCACAGGAGGCTACACAGATACGCAGTATTTT
-	-	TRBJ2-3	TRBV3-1/TRBV3-2	CASSSESATDTQYF	TGTGCCAGCAGCTCCGAGTCAGCGACAGATACGCAGTATTTT
-	once	TRBJ1-1	TRBV5-1	CASSLASEAFF	TGCGCCAGCAGCTTGGCCAGTGAAGCTTTCTTT
-	-	TRBJ2-2	TRBV9	CASSPQGKGYTGELFF	TGTGCCAGCAGCCCACAAGGAAAGGGGTACACCGGGGAGCTGTTTTTT
-	-	TRBJ2-6	TRBV12-3/TRBV12-4	CASSSGANVLTF	TGTGCCAGCAGCTCGGGGGCCAACGTCCTGACTTTC
-	once	TRBJ2-2	TRBV6-5	CATQLQGTGELFF	TGTGCCACCCAATTACAGGGCACCGGGGAGCTGTTTTTT
-	-	TRBJ1-1	TRBV27	CASSPGGGGTEAFF	TGTGCCAGCAGTCCTGGTGGGGGAGGGACTGAAGCTTTCTTT
-	once	TRBJ2-3	TRBV19	CASTPRGGPGDTQYF	TGTGCCAGTACCCCCCGAGGAGGGCCCGGGGATACGCAGTATTTT
-	-	TRBJ1-5	TRBV5-8	CASSSRQGNQPQHF	TGTGCCAGCAGCTCCAGACAAGGCAATCAGCCCCAGCATTTT
TRBD1	-	TRBJ2-7	TRBV6-5	CASNWDRSSYEQYF	TGTGCCAGCAATTGGGACAGGAGCTCCTACGAGCAGTACTTC
-	-	TRBJ2-7	TRBV12-3/TRBV12-4	CASRPGSGYEQYF	TGTGCCAGCAGACCCGGGAGCGGCTACGAGCAGTACTTC
TRBD1	-	TRBJ1-2	TRBV6-5	CASSPGTANYGYTF	TGTGCCAGCAGCCCAGGGACAGCTAACTATGGCTACACCTTC
-	-	TRBJ1-1	TRBV6-2/TRBV6-3	CASSFGSAEAFF	TGTGCCAGCAGTTTCGGGAGTGCTGAAGCTTTCTTT
-	-	TRBJ1-2	TRBV6-2/TRBV6-3	CASSYSDSAYGYTF	TGTGCCAGCAGTTACTCTGACAGCGCCTATGGCTACACCTTC
TRBD2	-	TRBJ2-1	TRBV7-3	CASSRGTTKPNNEQFF	TGTGCCAGCAGCCGCGGGACTACTAAACCAAACAATGAGCAGTTCTTC
-	-	TRBJ1-5	TRBV6-5	CASRQGYSNQPQHF	TGTGCCAGCAGACAGGGTTATAGCAATCAGCCCCAGCATTTT
TRBD1	-	TRBJ1-5	TRBV2	CASSDTGGFGNQPQHF	TGTGCCAGCAGTGATACAGGGGGATTTGGCAATCAGCCCCAGCATTTT
-	-	TRBJ1-5	TRBV7-8	CASSLKTQNQPQHF	TGTGCCAGCAGCTTAAAGACACAAAATCAGCCCCAGCATTTT
TRBD2	-	TRBJ2-1	TRBV3-1/TRBV3-2	CASGLIGGGAGGNEQFF	TGTGCCAGCGGACTTATAGGCGGGGGGGCTGGAGGCAATGAGCAGTTCTTC
-	-	TRBJ1-2	TRBV5-4	CASGPGEGYGYTF	TGTGCCAGCGGCCCTGGGGAGGGCTATGGCTACACCTTC
-	-	TRBJ2-4	TRBV5-6	CASSLWLVGGNIQYF	TGTGCCAGCAGCTTGTGGCTAGTCGGTGGGAACATTCAGTACTTC
-	-	TRBJ2-5	TRBV5-7	CASTVYGGETQYF	TGTGCCAGCACCGTGTACGGGGGAGAGACCCAGTACTTC
-	-	TRBJ2-3	TRBV10-1	CASSESRAPYTDTQYF	TGCGCCAGCAGTGAGTCGCGGGCCCCCTACACAGATACGCAGTATTTT
-	-	TRBJ2-4	TRBV4-3	CASSQERRALNIQYF	TGCGCCAGCAGCCAAGAAAGGAGAGCTTTAAACATTCAGTACTTC
TRBD1	-	TRBJ1-3	TRBV7-9	CAVSGTAASQSGNTIYF	TGTGCCGTATCAGGGACAGCCGCCTCCCAATCTGGAAACACCATATATTTT